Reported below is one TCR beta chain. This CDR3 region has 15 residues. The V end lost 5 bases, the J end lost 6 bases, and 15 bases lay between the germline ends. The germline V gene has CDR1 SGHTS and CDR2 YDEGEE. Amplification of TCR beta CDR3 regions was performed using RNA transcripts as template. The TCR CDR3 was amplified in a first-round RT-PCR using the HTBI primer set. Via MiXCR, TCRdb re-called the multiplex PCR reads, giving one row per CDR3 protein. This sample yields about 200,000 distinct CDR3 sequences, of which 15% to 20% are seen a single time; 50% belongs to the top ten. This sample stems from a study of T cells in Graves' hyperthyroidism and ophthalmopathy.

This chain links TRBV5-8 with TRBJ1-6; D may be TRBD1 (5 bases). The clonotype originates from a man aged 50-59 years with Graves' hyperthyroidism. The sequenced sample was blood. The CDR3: CASSDIGGANSPLHF. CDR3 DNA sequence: TGTGCCAGCAGTGATATTGGGGGTGCTAATTCACCCCTCCACTTT.